The rows below give T cell receptor beta chains drawn from one sample of a study of control samples from healthy donors and cancer patients. Repertoires were generated with immunoSEQ multiplex PCR, while TCRdb's copy carries only in-frame clones and drops some. The table shows about 100,000 clones, with approximately 84% occurring only once. Sequenced sample: blood. Receptors were obtained from a woman between 50 and 59 years old in good health. CDR3s include the opening cysteine and the closing phenylalanine or tryptophan. Each record gives: clone size, J gene, D gene, V gene, CDR3 DNA, CDR3 protein. The D gene is left open where the match is weak. Clone sizes are given selectively: once, few, many, or a class where the clone is expanded.

clone size: NA
J gene: TRBJ1-5
D gene: NA
V gene: TRBV18
CDR3 DNA: TGTGCCAGTTCTACAGGGTTTAGCAATCAGCCCCAGCATTTT
CDR3 protein: CASSTGFSNQPQHF

clone size: NA
J gene: TRBJ2-2
D gene: NA
V gene: TRBV24-1
CDR3 DNA: TGTGCCACCAGTGATTTAGGGGGAGGGCCAGGAACCGGGGAGCTGTTTTTT
CDR3 protein: CATSDLGGGPGTGELFF

clone size: NA
J gene: TRBJ1-1
D gene: TRBD1
V gene: TRBV3-1/TRBV3-2
CDR3 DNA: TGTGCCAGCAGCTCCCGGGACAGGAACACTGAAGCTTTCTTT
CDR3 protein: CASSSRDRNTEAFF

clone size: NA
J gene: TRBJ1-1
D gene: NA
V gene: TRBV3-1/TRBV3-2
CDR3 DNA: TGTGCCAGCCACCTGGCGGGGATGCAGGAAGCTTTCTTT
CDR3 protein: CASHLAGMQEAFF

clone size: NA
J gene: TRBJ1-1
D gene: NA
V gene: TRBV4-3
CDR3 DNA: TGCGCCAGCAGCCAAGCACCCCAGAACACTGAAGCTTTCTTT
CDR3 protein: CASSQAPQNTEAFF

clone size: NA
J gene: TRBJ1-2
D gene: NA
V gene: TRBV30
CDR3 DNA: TGTGCCTGGGAGGGGCGGCCCCTCTATGGCTACACCTTC
CDR3 protein: CAWEGRPLYGYTF

clone size: few
J gene: TRBJ1-1
D gene: TRBD1
V gene: TRBV19
CDR3 DNA: TGTGCAACAAAAGGGGAGGGGGCCATGAACACTGAAGCTTTCTTT
CDR3 protein: CATKGEGAMNTEAFF

clone size: NA
J gene: TRBJ2-5
D gene: TRBD2
V gene: TRBV6-6
CDR3 DNA: TGTGCCAGCAGTCCTCTACCGGGACTAGCGGGAGCCCAAGAGACCCAGTACTTC
CDR3 protein: CASSPLPGLAGAQETQYF

clone size: NA
J gene: TRBJ2-3
D gene: NA
V gene: TRBV4-2
CDR3 DNA: TGTGCCAGCAGCCAAGACCTCACAGATACGCAGTATTTT
CDR3 protein: CASSQDLTDTQYF

clone size: NA
J gene: TRBJ1-4
D gene: TRBD1
V gene: TRBV7-9
CDR3 DNA: TGTGCCAGCAGCTCCCTCCCAGGGGGTTTAGAAAAACTGTTTTTT
CDR3 protein: CASSSLPGGLEKLFF

clone size: NA
J gene: TRBJ1-1
D gene: NA
V gene: TRBV5-1
CDR3 DNA: TGCGCCAGCAGCTTGGAGGGCAGGTGGAACACTGAAGCTTTCTTT
CDR3 protein: CASSLEGRWNTEAFF

clone size: NA
J gene: TRBJ2-3
D gene: TRBD2
V gene: TRBV29-1
CDR3 DNA: TGCAGCGTCGCACTAGCGGGAGGACGCACAGATACGCAGTATTTT
CDR3 protein: CSVALAGGRTDTQYF

clone size: NA
J gene: TRBJ2-5
D gene: NA
V gene: TRBV7-2
CDR3 DNA: TGTGCCAGCAGCCGTTTAGAGACCCAGTACTTC
CDR3 protein: CASSRLETQYF

clone size: NA
J gene: TRBJ1-5
D gene: NA
V gene: TRBV10-1
CDR3 DNA: TGCGCCAGCAGTGGCGGAGAACATAGAGGGCAGCCCCCCCCTCCCCAGCATTTT
CDR3 protein: CASSGGEHRGQPPPPQHF

clone size: NA
J gene: TRBJ1-5
D gene: NA
V gene: TRBV19
CDR3 DNA: TGTGCCACCCTGGAGAGTGCCAGCAATCAGCCCCAGCATTTT
CDR3 protein: CATLESASNQPQHF

clone size: NA
J gene: TRBJ1-1
D gene: NA
V gene: TRBV19
CDR3 DNA: TGTGCCAGTAGTCCCGGTCCCGGTCGGGCCATAGGGAACGCTTGGACTGAAGCTTTCTTT
CDR3 protein: CASSPGPGRAIGNAWTEAFF

clone size: NA
J gene: TRBJ1-1
D gene: NA
V gene: TRBV12-3/TRBV12-4
CDR3 DNA: TGTGCCAGCAGTTTTAAAACTGAAGCTTTCTTT
CDR3 protein: CASSFKTEAFF

clone size: NA
J gene: TRBJ1-1
D gene: NA
V gene: TRBV11-2
CDR3 DNA: TGTGCCAGCAGCTACTACAGGACTACCACTGAAGCTTTCTTT
CDR3 protein: CASSYYRTTTEAFF

clone size: NA
J gene: TRBJ2-2
D gene: NA
V gene: TRBV11-2
CDR3 DNA: TGTGCCAGCAGTTCGCTGCTTCGGGAGCTGTTTTTT
CDR3 protein: CASSSLLRELFF

clone size: NA
J gene: TRBJ1-4
D gene: TRBD1
V gene: TRBV7-7
CDR3 DNA: TGTGCCAGCAGCTCTACCAGGGGGTCAGCTAATGAAAAACTGTTTTTT
CDR3 protein: CASSSTRGSANEKLFF

clone size: NA
J gene: TRBJ1-1
D gene: TRBD1
V gene: TRBV6-5
CDR3 DNA: TGTGCCAGCAGTCTAACCCGGGACAGTGCCGCTTTCTTT
CDR3 protein: CASSLTRDSAAFF

clone size: NA
J gene: TRBJ2-3
D gene: NA
V gene: TRBV10-1
CDR3 DNA: TGCGCCAGCAGTGACGGGGGCACAGATACGCAGTATTTT
CDR3 protein: CASSDGGTDTQYF

clone size: NA
J gene: TRBJ2-3
D gene: NA
V gene: TRBV24-1
CDR3 DNA: TGTGCCACCAGTGATGCCCCTACTCCTAGACCCCATAGCACAGATACGCAGTATTTT
CDR3 protein: CATSDAPTPRPHSTDTQYF

clone size: few
J gene: TRBJ1-6
D gene: NA
V gene: TRBV7-9
CDR3 DNA: TGTGCCAGCAGCTTAGCGGACGGGACACCCCTCCACTTT
CDR3 protein: CASSLADGTPLHF

clone size: NA
J gene: TRBJ2-5
D gene: TRBD2
V gene: TRBV7-3
CDR3 DNA: TGTGCCAGCAGCTTAGCGGGGGGGCGAGAGACCCAGTACTTC
CDR3 protein: CASSLAGGRETQYF

clone size: NA
J gene: TRBJ2-7
D gene: NA
V gene: TRBV19
CDR3 DNA: TGTGCCAGTAGAGGACAGCTCACCTCTGAGCAGTACTTC
CDR3 protein: CASRGQLTSEQYF

clone size: NA
J gene: TRBJ1-1
D gene: NA
V gene: TRBV7-3
CDR3 DNA: TGTGCCAGCAGCTTAATGGGGGGAGGAAACACTGAAGCTTTCTTT
CDR3 protein: CASSLMGGGNTEAFF

clone size: NA
J gene: TRBJ2-3
D gene: TRBD1
V gene: TRBV30
CDR3 DNA: TGTGCCTGGAGCCGGGGTACAGGGGCTAGCACAGATACGCAGTATTTT
CDR3 protein: CAWSRGTGASTDTQYF

clone size: few
J gene: TRBJ1-5
D gene: NA
V gene: TRBV2
CDR3 DNA: TGTGCCAGCAGTGACGGGGGGAGCAATCAGCCCCAGCATTTT
CDR3 protein: CASSDGGSNQPQHF

clone size: NA
J gene: TRBJ2-7
D gene: NA
V gene: TRBV30
CDR3 DNA: TGTGCCTGGACAGGTCATTACGAGCAGTACTTC
CDR3 protein: CAWTGHYEQYF

clone size: once
J gene: TRBJ1-3
D gene: NA
V gene: TRBV29-1
CDR3 DNA: TGCAGCGCCCGAGACAGGGGAAACACCATATATTTT
CDR3 protein: CSARDRGNTIYF

clone size: NA
J gene: TRBJ2-2
D gene: TRBD1
V gene: TRBV9
CDR3 DNA: TGTGCCAGCAGCGCCGGGGGACAGGGCACCGGGGAGCTGTTTTTT
CDR3 protein: CASSAGGQGTGELFF

clone size: NA
J gene: TRBJ1-6
D gene: NA
V gene: TRBV19
CDR3 DNA: TGTGCCACCTCCCGGGGACCTGCTTCACCCCTCCACTTT
CDR3 protein: CATSRGPASPLHF

clone size: NA
J gene: TRBJ1-6
D gene: TRBD1
V gene: TRBV6-5
CDR3 DNA: TGTGCCAGCAGTTACTCATTCGGGACAGGGGGTTCACCCCTCCACTTT
CDR3 protein: CASSYSFGTGGSPLHF

clone size: NA
J gene: TRBJ1-6
D gene: NA
V gene: TRBV27
CDR3 DNA: TGTGCCAGCAGCCCTTCTGATTCACCCCTCCACTTT
CDR3 protein: CASSPSDSPLHF

clone size: NA
J gene: TRBJ1-1
D gene: NA
V gene: TRBV27
CDR3 DNA: TGTGCCAGCAGTTTATATCAGGGGTCGAACACTGAAGCTTTCTTT
CDR3 protein: CASSLYQGSNTEAFF

clone size: NA
J gene: TRBJ2-7
D gene: NA
V gene: TRBV20-1
CDR3 DNA: TGCAGTGCTAGTACTTCGGCTGGTCGAATGGTAAACGAGCAGTACTTC
CDR3 protein: CSASTSAGRMVNEQYF

clone size: NA
J gene: TRBJ2-4
D gene: NA
V gene: TRBV6-1
CDR3 DNA: TGTGCCAGCAGTGAAACACTGTCAGCGTACGGCAACATTCAGTACTTC
CDR3 protein: CASSETLSAYGNIQYF

clone size: NA
J gene: TRBJ1-4
D gene: NA
V gene: TRBV2
CDR3 DNA: TGTGCCAGCAGTGAAGTATCCGACGGAAGCCGCCGGGAAAAACTGTTTTTT
CDR3 protein: CASSEVSDGSRREKLFF

clone size: few
J gene: TRBJ1-2
D gene: NA
V gene: TRBV5-3
CDR3 DNA: TGTGCCAGAAGCCACGGACGGAGTAACTATGGCTACACCTTC
CDR3 protein: CARSHGRSNYGYTF